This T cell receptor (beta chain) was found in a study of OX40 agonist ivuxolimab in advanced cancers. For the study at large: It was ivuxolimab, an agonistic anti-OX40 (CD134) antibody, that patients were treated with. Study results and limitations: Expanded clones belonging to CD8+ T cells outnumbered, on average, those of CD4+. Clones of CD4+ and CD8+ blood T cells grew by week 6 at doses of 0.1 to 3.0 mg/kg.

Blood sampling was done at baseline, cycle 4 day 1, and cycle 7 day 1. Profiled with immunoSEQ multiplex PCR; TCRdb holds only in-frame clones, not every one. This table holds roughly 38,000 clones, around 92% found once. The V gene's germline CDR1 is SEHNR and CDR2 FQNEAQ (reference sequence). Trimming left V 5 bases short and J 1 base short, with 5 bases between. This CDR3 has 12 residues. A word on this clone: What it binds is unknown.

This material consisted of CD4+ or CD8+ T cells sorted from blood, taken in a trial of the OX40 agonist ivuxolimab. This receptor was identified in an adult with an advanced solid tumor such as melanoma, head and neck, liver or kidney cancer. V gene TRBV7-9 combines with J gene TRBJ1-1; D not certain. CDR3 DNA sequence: TGTGCCAGCAGCACCTGGAACACTGAAGCTTTCTTT. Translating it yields CASSTWNTEAFF.